A single sample gave rise to the 3 T cell receptor beta chains below, sequenced in a study of cytomegalovirus exposure and HLA in healthy donors. The data were produced by immunoSEQ multiplex PCR, yet TCRdb's version contains in-frame clones alone and is incomplete. The sample consists of fewer than 250,000 clones, 75% to 90% of them appearing once. The sample consisted of PBMCs. Receptors originate from a woman aged 25 to 39 in good health and CMV-seropositive.

This clone was seen just once. The gene calls are TRBV14 and TRBJ2-5; the D gene is possibly TRBD2 (6 bases). The germline gives CDR1 SGHDN, CDR2 FVKESK. The CDR3 runs 13 residues. The V end was cut by 0 bases, the J end by 9 bases, with 11 bases between. The DNA of the CDR3 is TGTGCCAGCAGCCAAGATCGGGGAGGATCCCAGTACTTC. It is translated as CASSQDRGGSQYF.

This clone was observed a handful of times. V is TRBV6-4 and J is TRBJ2-1, with 11 bases that match TRBD2. With V trimmed by 3 bases and J by 8 bases, 3 bases remained unmatched. Looked up from germline, CDR1 is MRHNA and CDR2 is SNTAGT. The CDR3 loop spans 14 amino acids. CDR3 in amino acids: CASSEGSGGDEQFF. CDR3 bases: TGTGCCAGCAGTGAAGGTAGCGGGGGGGATGAGCAGTTCTTC.

This rearrangement joins TRBV29-1 to TRBJ2-7, with TRBD1 matching over 11 bases. This CDR3 is built from 15 residues. The trim removed 8 bases at V and 2 bases at J, leaving 11 bases unmatched. Germline CDR1 is SQVTM and CDR2 is ANQGSEA. The CDR3 DNA reads as TGCAGCTTGACTACCGGGACAGGGGGAACCTACGAGCAGTACTTC. This codes for CSLTTGTGGTYEQYF.